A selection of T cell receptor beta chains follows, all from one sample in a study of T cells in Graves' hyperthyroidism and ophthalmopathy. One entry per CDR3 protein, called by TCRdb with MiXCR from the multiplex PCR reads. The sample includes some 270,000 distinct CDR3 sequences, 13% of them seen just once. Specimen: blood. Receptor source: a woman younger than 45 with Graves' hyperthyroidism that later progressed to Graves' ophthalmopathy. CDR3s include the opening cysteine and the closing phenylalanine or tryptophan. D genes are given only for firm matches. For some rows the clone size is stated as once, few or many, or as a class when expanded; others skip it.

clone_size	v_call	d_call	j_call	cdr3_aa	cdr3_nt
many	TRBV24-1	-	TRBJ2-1	CATSDLSGGKSYNEQFF	TGTGCCACCAGTGATTTATCCGGCGGAAAATCCTACAATGAGCAGTTCTTC
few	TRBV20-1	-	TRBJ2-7	CSARDTPGEINEQYF	TGCAGTGCTAGAGATACGCCGGGAGAAATCAACGAGCAGTACTTC
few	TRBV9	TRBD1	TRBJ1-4	CASSAQGTGSEKLFF	TGTGCCAGCAGCGCCCAGGGGACAGGCAGTGAAAAACTGTTTTTT
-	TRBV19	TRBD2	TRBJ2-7	CASSIAGSGSYEQYF	TGTGCCAGTAGTATAGCTGGTAGCGGGAGTTACGAGCAGTACTTC
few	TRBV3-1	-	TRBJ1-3	CASSQRRQSSGNTIYF	TGTGCCAGCAGCCAGCGCCGACAGAGCTCTGGAAACACCATATATTTT
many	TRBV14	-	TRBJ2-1	CASSQGRWRVGEQFF	TGTGCCAGCAGCCAGGGCAGGTGGAGAGTCGGTGAGCAGTTCTTC
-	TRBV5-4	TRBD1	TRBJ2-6	CASSLKQGSGANVLTF	TGTGCCAGCAGCCTTAAACAGGGGTCTGGGGCCAACGTCCTGACTTTC
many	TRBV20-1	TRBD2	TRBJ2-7	CSVLAGSYEQYF	TGCAGTGTACTAGCGGGATCCTACGAGCAGTACTTC
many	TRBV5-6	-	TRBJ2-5	CASSRRRELGQETQYF	TGTGCCAGCAGCCGCCGGAGGGAGTTGGGGCAAGAGACCCAGTACTTC
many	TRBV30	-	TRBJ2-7	CAGHRSGSYEQYF	TGTGCCGGACACAGGTCCGGGTCCTACGAGCAGTACTTC
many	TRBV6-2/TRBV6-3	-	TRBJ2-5	CASRTSGIQETQYF	TGTGCCAGCAGAACCTCAGGGATCCAAGAGACCCAGTACTTC
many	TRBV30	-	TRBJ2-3	CAWRRSGYSDTQYF	TGTGCCTGGAGGAGGAGCGGCTACTCAGATACGCAGTATTTT
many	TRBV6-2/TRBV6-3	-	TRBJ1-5	CASMGGVYSNQPQHF	TGTGCCAGCATGGGGGGCGTATATAGCAATCAGCCCCAGCATTTT
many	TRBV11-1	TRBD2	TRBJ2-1	CASLLAGPSNEQFF	TGTGCCAGCCTCCTAGCGGGGCCTAGCAATGAGCAGTTCTTC
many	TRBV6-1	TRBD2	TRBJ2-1	CASTFPLAGVVSDEQFF	TGTGCCAGCACATTCCCCCTAGCGGGAGTAGTATCCGATGAGCAGTTCTTC
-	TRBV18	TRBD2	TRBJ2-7	CASSPLGPAPIGTRSYEQYF	TGTGCCAGCTCACCACTTGGCCCAGCTCCGATCGGGACTAGATCCTACGAGCAGTACTTC
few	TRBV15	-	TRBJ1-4	CATSREDRRTLFF	TGTGCCACCAGCAGGGAGGACCGTCGGACTCTGTTTTTT
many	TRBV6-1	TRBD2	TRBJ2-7	CASSRRLAGDHEQYF	TGTGCCAGCAGTCGAAGACTAGCGGGAGATCACGAGCAGTACTTC
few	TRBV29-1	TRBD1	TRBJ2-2	CSVEDPRGRSTGELFF	TGCAGCGTTGAAGACCCCAGGGGGCGCAGCACCGGGGAGCTGTTTTTT
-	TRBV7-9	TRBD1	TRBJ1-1	CASSSAGLTGPYMNTEAFF	TGTGCCAGCAGCTCCGCCGGGCTGACAGGGCCCTATATGAACACTGAAGCTTTCTTT
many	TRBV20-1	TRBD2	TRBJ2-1	CSARAGLAGGSEQFF	TGCAGTGCTAGAGCGGGGTTAGCGGGAGGGAGTGAGCAGTTCTTC
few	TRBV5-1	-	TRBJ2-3	CASSLGGTSADTQYF	TGCGCCAGCAGCTTGGGTGGGACTTCCGCAGATACGCAGTATTTT
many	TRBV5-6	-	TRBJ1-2	CASSLGVGYTF	TGTGCCAGCAGCTTGGGGGTTGGCTACACCTTC
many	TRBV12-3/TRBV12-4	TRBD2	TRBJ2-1	CASSWAGTIYNEQFF	TGTGCCAGCAGTTGGGCCGGGACTATCTACAATGAGCAGTTCTTC
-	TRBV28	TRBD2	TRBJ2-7	CVSSLGTSGRGLYEQYF	TGTGTCAGCAGTTTAGGGACTAGCGGGAGGGGTCTATACGAGCAGTACTTC
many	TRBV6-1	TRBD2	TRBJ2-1	CASSALAEQFF	TGTGCCAGCAGTGCACTAGCGGAGCAGTTCTTC
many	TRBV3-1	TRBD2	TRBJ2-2	CASSQGAAGGPGELFF	TGTGCCAGCAGCCAAGGAGCAGCGGGAGGGCCCGGGGAGCTGTTTTTT
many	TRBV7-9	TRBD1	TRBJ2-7	CASSPRQGRYEQYF	TGTGCCAGCAGCCCTAGACAGGGGCGGTACGAGCAGTACTTC
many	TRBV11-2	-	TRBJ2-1	CASSLAYLGNEQFF	TGTGCCAGCAGCTTAGCCTACCTTGGGAATGAGCAGTTCTTC
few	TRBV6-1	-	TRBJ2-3	CASRTPADTQYF	TGTGCCAGCCGGACTCCCGCAGATACGCAGTATTTT
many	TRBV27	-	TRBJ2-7	CASKTETGTYEQYF	TGTGCCAGCAAGACTGAAACAGGGACCTACGAGCAGTACTTC
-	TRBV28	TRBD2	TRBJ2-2	CASSLTSGKITGELFF	TGTGCCAGCAGTTTGACTAGCGGGAAGATAACCGGGGAGCTGTTTTTT
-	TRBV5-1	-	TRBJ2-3	CASSDGITDTQYF	TGCGCCAGCTCGGACGGGATCACAGATACGCAGTATTTT
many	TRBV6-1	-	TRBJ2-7	CASSYGAGLDYEQYF	TGTGCCAGCAGTTATGGCGCAGGGCTAGACTACGAGCAGTACTTC
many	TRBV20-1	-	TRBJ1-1	CSASWWGGYTEAFF	TGCAGTGCTAGTTGGTGGGGGGGCTATACTGAAGCTTTCTTT
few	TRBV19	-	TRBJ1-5	CASWARDYQPQHF	TGTGCCAGTTGGGCCAGGGACTATCAGCCCCAGCATTTT
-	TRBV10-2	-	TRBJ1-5	CASSPDYSNQPQHF	TGCGCCAGCAGTCCAGACTATAGCAATCAGCCCCAGCATTTT